What follows are 15 T cell receptor beta chains derived from one specimen sequenced in a study of Ad26.COV2.S vaccination and SARS-CoV-2 variants (dated by TCRdb to 2020 to 2022). The library was produced with the immunoSEQ multiplex PCR assay. TCRdb's version of the immuneACCESS table is confined to in-frame rearrangements and falls short of the full clone set. An unresolved V gene accounts for under half of the shortfall where checked; the remainder is of unknown origin. The sample table contains nearly 95,000 clones; only one count was recorded for roughly 85% of them. Of the sample, about 17% falls within the top ten clones. The sample's time point label, in plain terms: individuals recovered from natural SARS-CoV-2 infection. The sequencing used peripheral blood, collected after recovery from COVID-19. These receptor sequences come from a human donor who had recovered from COVID-19.

The rearrangement uses TRBV7-9 and TRBJ1-2; 10 bases fit TRBD1. CDR3 size: 17 residues. The trim removed 3 bases at V and 5 bases at J, leaving 12 bases unmatched. Germline CDR1 SEHNR, CDR2 FQNEAQ (reference sequence). The chain's CDR3 is CASSFPKDGTGEYGYTF. Here the CDR3 DNA reads TGTGCCAGCAGCTTTCCCAAGGACGGGACAGGGGAGTATGGCTACACCTTC.

V and J are TRBV5-4 and TRBJ2-1, with D hard to call. The germline gives CDR1 SGHNT, CDR2 YYREEE (reference sequence). The V and J ends lost 1 base and 3 bases respectively, with 5 bases between them. There are 13 residues in the CDR3. The chain's CDR3 is CASSLSLYNEQFF. CDR3 in DNA: TGTGCCAGCAGCTTGTCCCTCTACAATGAGCAGTTCTTC.

This chain connects TRBV6-2 or TRBV6-3 to TRBJ2-7, with TRBD1 matching over 8 bases. The CDR3 totals 13 residues. Looked up from germline, CDR1 is MNHEY and CDR2 is SVGEGT. The junction had 1 base not matched to a gene; V was cut back by 1 base and J by 5 bases. The CDR3: CASSYWTGNEQYF. In DNA form, the CDR3 reads TGTGCCAGCAGTTACTGGACAGGGAACGAGCAGTACTTC.

The CDR3 DNA sequence: TGTGCCAGCAGCTTATTGGTGGGGAGTGCTAATGAAAAACTGTTTTTT. This encodes CASSLLVGSANEKLFF. The J gene is TRBJ1-4, the V gene TRBV7-9, with D unresolved. Looked up from germline, CDR1 is SEHNR and CDR2 is FQNEAQ (reference sequence). V gave up 2 bases and J gave up 3 bases, with 13 bases separating them. The length of the CDR3 is 16 residues.

This chain links TRBV7-9 with TRBJ1-5; D not resolved. The germline V gene encodes CDR1 SEHNR and CDR2 FQNEAQ (reference sequence). The CDR3 is made up of 16 amino acids. Trimming shortened V by 4 bases and J by 0 bases, and 13 bases separated the two germline ends. CDR3 residues: CASSSYPMRSNQPQHF. The CDR3 DNA reads as TGTGCCAGCAGCTCCTACCCGATGCGTAGCAATCAGCCCCAGCATTTT.

The V and J genes are TRBV5-1 and TRBJ2-5; 9 bases map to TRBD2. CDR1 is SGHRS, CDR2 YFSETQ, per germline. The V segment lost 2 bases and the J segment 4 bases; nucleotides outside the gene matches: 6. The CDR3 loop spans 15 amino acids. CDR3 sequence (DNA): TGCGCCAGCAGCTTAACGGGACTAGCCGGAGAGACCCAGTACTTC. Encoded protein: CASSLTGLAGETQYF.

This chain connects TRBV28 to TRBJ2-3; 14 nucleotides agree with TRBD2. The CDR3 consists of 19 residues. Trimming took 10 bases from V and 3 from J; bases not matched to a gene: 18. Germline V gene data show CDR1 as MDHEN and CDR2 as SYDVKM. The CDR3 region has the DNA TGTGCCACCAGGGGGGGCTATGGGACTAGCGGGAGAGAAACAGATACGCAGTATTTT. Its protein is CATRGGYGTSGRETDTQYF.

This clone was observed once. The chain carries TRBV29-1 and TRBJ1-1, with D unclear. V dropped 6 bases and J dropped 3 bases, with 11 bases sitting between them. The V gene's germline CDR1 is SQVTM and CDR2 ANQGSEA. The CDR3 contains 12 residues. The chain's CDR3 is CSVERWDTEAFF. CDR3 DNA: TGCAGCGTGGAGAGGTGGGACACTGAAGCTTTCTTT.

The rearrangement links TRBV5-6 to TRBJ1-6; D gene uncertain. V lost 4 bases and J lost 9, with 14 bases in between. Germline V gene lookup returns CDR1 SGHDT and CDR2 YYEEEE. This CDR3 is built from 14 residues. CDR3 nucleotide sequence: TGTGCCAGCAGCCCTGTAGCAAGCACTTCACCCCTCCACTTT. Its translation: CASSPVASTSPLHF.

The J gene is TRBJ2-7, the V gene TRBV29-1, with D possibly being TRBD1 (5 bases). The ends were cut back, 3 bases at V and 3 bases at J, with 12 bases in the middle. This CDR3 has 13 residues. Germline assignment: CDR1 SQVTM and CDR2 ANQGSEA. In DNA, the CDR3 is TGCAGCGTTGAGGAAGGGGTTCGCTACGAGCAGTACTTC. Translation gives CSVEEGVRYEQYF.

This chain connects TRBV27 to TRBJ2-7; maybe TRBD1 (5 bases). Germline lookup yields CDR1 MNHEY and CDR2 SMNVEV (reference sequence). The CDR3 sequence is 14 residues long. V lost 4 bases, J lost 6 bases, and 16 bases lay in between. The CDR3 region is CASSSTPRVGEQYF. The CDR3 DNA sequence: TGTGCCAGCAGTTCAACCCCCAGGGTAGGCGAGCAGTACTTC.

CDR3 protein: CASSLSGRETQYF. The CDR3 nucleotides are TGTGCCAGCAGTCTTAGCGGGAGAGAGACCCAGTACTTC. The V call is TRBV12-3 or TRBV12-4, the J call TRBJ2-5, with 9 nucleotides matching TRBD2. The CDR3 runs to 13 residues. The V and J ends lost 5 bases and 4 bases, in that order; junction bases with no gene match: 2.

V is TRBV28 and J is TRBJ1-5; D not resolved. This CDR3 is 15 amino acids long. V lost 4 bases and J 4 bases, leaving 14 bases between the germline ends. The germline CDR1 and CDR2 sequences are MDHEN and SYDVKM. The CDR3 protein is CASSYTGRRNQPQHF. In DNA form, the CDR3 reads TGTGCCAGCAGTTATACCGGGAGACGGAATCAGCCCCAGCATTTT.

The V and J genes are TRBV3-1 (or the pseudogene TRBV3-2) and TRBJ1-2; 8 bases match TRBD1. J gave up 5 bases and V 3 bases, and 11 bases lay outside the gene matches. This CDR3 is 16 amino acids long. CDR1 is LGHDT, CDR2 YNNKEL, per germline (reference sequence). The CDR3 protein is CASSHRGQGARYGYTF. CDR3 sequence (DNA): TGTGCCAGCAGCCACAGGGGGCAGGGGGCTCGGTATGGCTACACCTTC.

This clone was observed once. The chain employs TRBV19 and TRBJ2-7, with TRBD1 matching 8 bases. V lost 5 bases to trimming and J lost 6 bases; unmatched junction nucleotides: 12. Germline V gives CDR1 LNHDA, CDR2 SQIVND (reference sequence). The CDR3 runs to 15 residues. CDR3 sequence reads: CASSALDRDLGEQYF. CDR3 coding DNA: TGTGCCAGTAGTGCCCTGGACAGGGATCTAGGCGAGCAGTACTTC.